This T cell receptor beta chain was obtained from a study of blood T cell repertoires in COVID-19. Study background: Some COVID-19 samples were acute and others convalescent; all came from the United States, Italy and Spain. Sources were T cells, B-cell-depleted T cells, or PBMCs; the material itself was cDNA or gDNA.

TCRdb keeps only in-frame clones here, not all; method: immunoSEQ multiplex PCR. The data show 200,000 to 250,000 clones, 82% seen once. Seattle-derived patients entered the study during active infection and were followed longitudinally. Germline V gene data show CDR1 as MDHEN and CDR2 as SYDVKM. J was trimmed by 10 bases and V by 5 bases; bases with no gene match: 6. This CDR3 is 14 amino acids long. What was sequenced was peripheral blood. The TCR originated in a woman aged 70 to 79 with COVID-19, enrolled during active disease. This sequence joins TRBV28 and TRBJ1-6, with 9 bases identical to TRBD1. The CDR3 DNA is TGTGCCAGCAGTGGACAGGGGTATAGGTCACCCCTCCACTTT. It encodes CASSGQGYRSPLHF. Variable domain in full (rest from reference TRBV28 and TRBJ1-6): DVKVTQSSRYLVKRTGEKVFLECVQDMDHENMFWYRQDPGLGLRLIYFSYDVKMKEKGDIPEGYSVSREKKERFSLILESASTNQTSMYLCASSGQGYRSPLHFGNGTRLTVT.